What follows describes a single T cell receptor beta chain. No antigen is known for it. The data are from a study of cytomegalovirus exposure and HLA in healthy donors. Study context: The approximately 130 validation repertoires and the 650 to 850 first-cohort repertoires shared a platform, a later analysis reported.

Deletions cut 3 bases from V and 2 bases from J, with 15 bases between. CDR1 and CDR2 (germline): MGHRA, YSYEKL. The CDR3 runs to 16 residues. Generated by immunoSEQ multiplex PCR, the TCRdb table keeps only in-frame clones and is missing some. The data hold 55,000 to 65,000 clones, with 85% to 95% observed a single time. General study results and limits: Cytomegalovirus association was assigned to 150 to 200 TCR beta chains. The classifier was said to identify cytomegalovirus status with high specificity and sensitivity.

This TCR was recovered from a man in his late teens or twenties in good health and CMV-seronegative. Sequencing used PBMCs. This chain links TRBV4-1 with TRBJ2-3; TRBD1 is a possible D gene (5 bases). The CDR3: CASSQLADGHTDTQYF. In DNA, the CDR3 is TGCGCCAGCAGCCAGCTGGCGGACGGACACACAGATACGCAGTATTTT.